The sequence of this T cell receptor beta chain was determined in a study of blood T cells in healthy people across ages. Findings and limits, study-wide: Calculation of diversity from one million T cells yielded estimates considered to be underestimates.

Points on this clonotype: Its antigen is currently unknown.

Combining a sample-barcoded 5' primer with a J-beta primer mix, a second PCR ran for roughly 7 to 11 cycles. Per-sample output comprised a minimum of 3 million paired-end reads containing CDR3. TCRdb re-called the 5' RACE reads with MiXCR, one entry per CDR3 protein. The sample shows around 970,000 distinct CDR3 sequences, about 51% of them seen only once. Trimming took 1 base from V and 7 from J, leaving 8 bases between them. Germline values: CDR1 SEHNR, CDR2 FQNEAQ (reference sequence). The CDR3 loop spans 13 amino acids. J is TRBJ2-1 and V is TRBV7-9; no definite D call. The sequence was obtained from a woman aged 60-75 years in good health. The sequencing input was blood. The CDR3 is CASSLGTFNEQFF. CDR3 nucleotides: TGTGCCAGCAGCTTAGGAACTTTTAATGAGCAGTTCTTC.